This T cell receptor (beta chain) was recorded in a study of CXCR3-negative and CXCR3-positive naive CD8 T cells. As for the study in general: Per library, roughly 1.6 +/- 0.3 million reads; about 135 million TRB reads overall.

Via 5' RACE with UMI labels, TRB cDNA libraries were prepared. TCRdb re-called the 5' RACE reads and shows each CDR3 protein once, DNA omitted. Here the sample table reports thousands of distinct CDR3 sequences. A note on this clonotype: Its target is unknown.

Germline assignment: CDR1 DFQATT and CDR2 SNEGSKA (reference sequence). The CDR3 is 16 residues long. Regarding the study as a whole: CXCR3-positive naive cells had TRB CDR3s that were more hydrophobic than CXCR3-negative naive cells had.

The receptor was isolated from a human donor in good health. Some clones in this sample may be carry-over from other donors' samples. The specimen sequenced was naive CXCR3- CD8+ T cells from blood. Noted subset: CD45RO-CCR7+CD27+CD95- naive CD8+ T cells lacking CXCR3 (TNR3-). The genes are TRBV20-1 and TRBJ2-1. This CDR3 is CSARDWGLSGNAWQFF.